This TCR beta chain comes out of a study of blood T cell repertoires in COVID-19. Study context: From T cells, B-cell-depleted T cells, or PBMCs came the material, which was cDNA or gDNA.

The table came from immunoSEQ multiplex PCR; TCRdb's copy has only in-frame clones and leaves some out. The sample includes under 400,000 clones, about 89% of them seen just once. J gave up 5 bases and V 0 bases, and 1 base lay outside the gene matches. Looked up from germline, CDR1 is SGHRS and CDR2 is YFSETQ. The CDR3 sequence is 15 residues long. The sequenced material came from peripheral blood. The genes are TRBV5-1 and TRBJ2-5; 13 nucleotides agree with TRBD2. This clonotype was obtained from a woman in her thirties with COVID-19, enrolled during active disease. The CDR3 sequence is CASSLALAGGETQYF. DNA for the CDR3: TGCGCCAGCAGCTTGGCACTAGCGGGAGGGGAGACCCAGTACTTC.